The next 25 T cell receptor beta chains were all read from a single sample in a study of cytomegalovirus exposure and HLA in healthy donors. Primers included in the PCR were 60 Vbeta and 13 Jbeta primers. Sequenced by immunoSEQ multiplex PCR; TCRdb stores in-frame clones only, minus some. The repertoire includes roughly 180,000 clones, approximately 77% of them detected once, and about 2.3% sits in the top ten. Sequencing was done on a sample of PBMCs. The receptors come from a female donor in good health and CMV-seronegative.

This chain connects TRBV7-2 to TRBJ1-6; TRBD1 aligns across 11 bases. This CDR3 is built from 15 residues. Germline V gene sequence: CDR1 SGHTA, CDR2 FQGNSA. After removal of 5 bases from V and 7 bases from J, the junction contained 4 bases not matched to a gene. The CDR3 here is CASSPRDRGNSPLHF. The CDR3, as DNA: TGTGCCAGCAGCCCGCGGGACAGGGGGAATTCACCCCTCCACTTT. Full variable domain (outside the CDR3, taken from reference TRBV7-2 and TRBJ1-6): GAGVSQSPSNKVTEKGKDVELRCDPISGHTALYWYRQSLGQGLEFLIYFQGNSAPDKSGLPSDRFSAERTGGSVSTLTIQRTQQEDSAVYLCASSPRDRGNSPLHFGNGTRLTVT.

The CDR3 DNA is TGTGCCAGCTCTGCGGTTCTTTTGAACACTGAAGCTTTCTTT. Translation: CASSAVLLNTEAFF. This chain joins TRBV2 and TRBJ1-1; D not certain. Germline V gene data show CDR1 as SNHLY and CDR2 as FYNNEI. CDR3 length equals 14 residues. The V end lost 8 bases, the J end lost 0 bases, and 13 bases lay between the germline ends.

This chain joins TRBV6-5 and TRBJ2-3, with a weak D call TRBD2 (5 bases). Trimming stripped 2 bases from V and 0 bases from J, with 9 bases between. The CDR3 has 15 amino acids. In germline, CDR1 is MNHEY, CDR2 SVGAGI. The CDR3 DNA follows: TGTGCCAGCAGTTACAGGACTTTTAGCACAGATACGCAGTATTTT. Translated, it gives CASSYRTFSTDTQYF.

This chain links TRBV4-3 with TRBJ1-2, with unresolved D. Germline loops: CDR1 LGHNA, CDR2 YSLEER. V was shortened by 0 bases and J by 4 bases, with 15 bases between the two germline ends. This CDR3 has 16 residues. The CDR3 region is CASSQERVGIAYGYTF. CDR3 sequence (DNA): TGCGCCAGCAGCCAAGAGAGGGTCGGAATAGCCTATGGCTACACCTTC.

Concerning this clone: At one end, the junction sequence differs from germline, possibly due to a read error. The chain couples TRBV6-6 to TRBJ1-2, with D uncertain. Germline CDR1 is MNHNY and CDR2 is SVGAGI (reference sequence). The CDR3 has 12 residues. The CDR3 DNA is TGTGCCAGCGGTTACGAGGGTCTCGGCTACACCTTC. Residues: CASGYEGLGYTF.

The CDR3 coding sequence is TGTGCCAGCAGCCAAGAAGCTCCTAGCAACCCAAACAATGAGCAGTTCTTC. Translated: CASSQEAPSNPNNEQFF. The chain is built from TRBV14 and TRBJ2-1; TRBD2 might be the D (5 bases). The CDR3 runs to 17 residues. Trimming removed 0 bases at V and 5 bases at J, with 17 bases between. The V gene's germline CDR1 is SGHDN and CDR2 FVKESK.

About this clone itself: The germline gene is not matched at one end of the junction; a read error may be the cause. Other nucleotide sequences in the sample specify the same CDR3. The chain carries TRBV30 and TRBJ1-3; D gene unclear. The CDR3 spans 18 residues. Germline V gene sequence: CDR1 GTSNPN, CDR2 SVGIG (reference sequence). The CDR3 DNA is TGTGCTTGGAGTGTATTGTCCGAGCGAGTGCCCCCTGGAAACACCATATATTTT. Translated, it gives CAWSVLSERVPPGNTIYF.

This clone has just a few counts. The chain combines TRBV5-6 with TRBJ2-2; D perhaps matches TRBD1 (6 bases). This CDR3 contains 13 residues. Deletions cut 2 bases from V and 5 bases from J, with 7 bases between. Looked up from germline, CDR1 is SGHDT and CDR2 is YYEEEE. CDR3 DNA: TGTGCCAGCAGCTTACAGGGAACCGGGGAGCTGTTTTTT. Amino acid sequence: CASSLQGTGELFF. Based on the CDR3 plus reference TRBV5-6 and TRBJ2-2, the full variable domain is DAGVTQSPTHLIKTRGQQVTLRCSPKSGHDTVSWYQQALGQGPQFIFQYYEEEERQRGNFPDRFSGHQFPNYSSELNVNALLLGDSALYLCASSLQGTGELFFGEGSRLTVL.

The gene calls are TRBV6-5 and TRBJ1-2; unclear D gene. This CDR3 contains 14 residues. Germline lookup yields CDR1 MNHEY and CDR2 SVGAGI. The ends were cut back, 8 bases at V and 4 bases at J, with 17 bases in the middle. The CDR3: CASGPRGSGYGYTF. Here the CDR3 DNA reads TGTGCCAGCGGTCCGCGGGGATCGGGCTATGGCTACACCTTC.

This clone was seen only once. The chain combines TRBV7-9 with TRBJ2-5; D is undetermined. This CDR3 is built from 16 residues. The V end was cut by 1 base, the J end by 0 bases, with 12 bases between. In germline, CDR1 is SEHNR, CDR2 FQNEAQ (reference sequence). CDR3 residues: CASSLGPRGNQETQYF. The CDR3 nucleotides read TGTGCCAGCAGCTTAGGGCCGCGAGGCAACCAAGAGACCCAGTACTTC.

The V gene is TRBV28, the J gene TRBJ2-2, with TRBD1 matching 9 bases. The V segment lost 3 bases and the J segment 7 bases; nucleotides outside the gene matches: 6. The germline V gene has CDR1 MDHEN and CDR2 SYDVKM. This CDR3 contains 15 residues. The CDR3 reads CASSFDRGGGGELFF. For the CDR3, the DNA is TGTGCCAGCAGTTTCGACAGGGGGGGAGGCGGGGAGCTGTTTTTT.

The count of this clone is one. The V gene is TRBV7-2, the J gene TRBJ2-2, with unresolved D. The CDR3 extends over 14 amino acids. V gave up 5 bases and J gave up 3 bases, with 10 bases separating them. Germline V gene sequence: CDR1 SGHTA, CDR2 FQGNSA. CDR3 sequence reads: CASSPLRYTGELFF. CDR3 nucleotides: TGTGCCAGCAGCCCCCTCCGGTACACCGGGGAGCTGTTTTTT.

V usage is TRBV5-1 and J usage is TRBJ1-6, with 9 bases identical to TRBD1. The trim removed 4 bases at V and 7 bases at J, leaving 9 bases unmatched. The CDR3 spans 16 residues. Germline V lookup: CDR1 SGHRS, CDR2 YFSETQ. Here the CDR3 DNA reads TGCGCCAGCAGCCCCAGGGGGACAGGGACCAATTCACCCCTCCACTTT. This codes for CASSPRGTGTNSPLHF. The full variable domain, its missing parts supplied by reference TRBV5-1 and TRBJ1-6, is KAGVTQTPRYLIKTRGQQVTLSCSPISGHRSVSWYQQTPGQGLQFLFEYFSETQRNKGNFPGRFSGRQFSNSRSEMNVSTLELGDSALYLCASSPRGTGTNSPLHFGNGTRLTVT.

This chain joins TRBV5-1 and TRBJ2-3, with a possible D match to TRBD1 (6 bases). The germline gives CDR1 SGHRS, CDR2 YFSETQ. The CDR3 has 14 residues. Trimming removed 10 bases from V and 0 bases from J, with 15 bases in between. This CDR3 is CACTGTTSTDTQYF. The CDR3 coding sequence is TGCGCCTGTACCGGGACAACCAGCACAGATACGCAGTATTTT.

The V gene is TRBV19, the J gene TRBJ1-2; TRBD1 might be the D (5 bases). Per the germline V gene, CDR1 is LNHDA and CDR2 is SQIVND (reference sequence). CDR3 size: 14 residues. V lost 5 bases and J 4 bases, leaving 14 bases between the germline ends. CDR3 nucleotides: TGTGCCAGTAGTCAAACCGGGACTAGCTATGGCTACACCTTC. Its protein is CASSQTGTSYGYTF.

This chain connects TRBV5-5 to TRBJ2-7; perhaps TRBD2 as D (6 bases). CDR3 length: 14 residues. Germline CDR1 SGHKS, CDR2 YYEKEE (reference sequence). The V gene lost 4 bases and the J gene lost 2 bases, with 13 bases spanning the gap. The DNA of the CDR3 is TGTGCCAGCAGCGGGACGGGAGCCCCCTACGAGCAGTACTTC. It specifies CASSGTGAPYEQYF.

In its sample, this clone was seen once. This rearrangement joins TRBV20-1 to TRBJ1-2, with D hard to call. The CDR3 length is 11 residues. Germline CDR1 DFQATT, CDR2 SNEGSKA (reference sequence). The V and J ends lost 5 bases and 8 bases respectively, with 12 bases between them. The CDR3 reads CSAVRQMGYTF. The DNA of the CDR3 is TGCAGTGCTGTCCGCCAGATGGGCTACACCTTC.

The chain employs TRBV2 and TRBJ1-1; TRBD1 matches at 7 bases. Germline-derived CDR1 and CDR2 are SNHLY and FYNNEI. This CDR3 has 15 amino acids. Trimming cost V 4 bases and J 11 bases; bases outside gene matches: 16. CDR3 amino acids: CASSGDRLALHEAFF. For the CDR3, the DNA is TGTGCCAGCAGTGGGGACAGATTGGCTCTCCACGAGGCTTTCTTT. Full variable domain (outside the CDR3, taken from reference TRBV2 and TRBJ1-1): EPEVTQTPSHQVTQMGQEVILRCVPISNHLYFYWYRQILGQKVEFLVSFYNNEISEKSEIFDDQFSVERPDGSNFTLKIRSTKLEDSAMYFCASSGDRLALHEAFFGQGTRLTVV.

The V and J genes are TRBV6-5 and TRBJ2-1, with TRBD2 matching over 13 bases. Germline V gene sequence: CDR1 MNHEY, CDR2 SVGAGI. The CDR3 has 16 amino acids. V was clipped by 0 bases and J by 6 bases; unmatched bases: 2. CDR3 nucleotides: TGTGCCAGCAGTTACTCGAGGACTAGCGGGAGCAATGAGCAGTTCTTC. This codes for CASSYSRTSGSNEQFF.

The rearrangement joins TRBV7-2 to TRBJ2-1; no definite D call. The germline CDR1 and CDR2 sequences are SGHTA and FQGNSA. The V gene lost 3 bases and the J gene lost 5 bases, with 8 bases spanning the gap. The CDR3 is 13 amino acids. CDR3 in amino acids: CASSFHQDNEQFF. As DNA, the CDR3 is TGTGCCAGCAGCTTTCACCAGGACAATGAGCAGTTCTTC.

The V call is TRBV7-2, the J call TRBJ2-3, with TRBD1 matching over 7 bases. The CDR3 has 13 amino acids. Germline CDR1 and CDR2: SGHTA and FQGNSA. The V segment lost 3 bases and the J segment 5 bases; nucleotides outside the gene matches: 2. This CDR3 reads CASSFDRVDTQYF. The CDR3 DNA sequence: TGTGCCAGCAGCTTCGACAGGGTAGATACGCAGTATTTT.

The genes are TRBV7-9 and TRBJ2-3, with 10 bases matching TRBD2. The CDR3 has 15 amino acids. The J segment lost 6 bases and the V segment lost 3 bases, leaving 6 bases of the junction unmatched. Germline-derived CDR1 and CDR2 are SEHNR and FQNEAQ (reference sequence). CDR3 region: CASSLSGRALDTQYF. The CDR3 DNA reads as TGTGCCAGCAGCTTGAGCGGGAGGGCCCTCGATACGCAGTATTTT.

This chain uses TRBV28 with TRBJ2-5, with D perhaps matching TRBD2 (5 bases). The CDR3 is 14 amino acids. Germline V lookup: CDR1 MDHEN, CDR2 SYDVKM. V lost 2 bases and J lost 3, with 10 bases in between. CDR3 amino acids: CASSLAGPKETQYF. CDR3 nucleotide sequence: TGTGCCAGCAGTTTAGCGGGCCCTAAAGAGACCCAGTACTTC.

With regard to this clone: The junction departs from germline at one end; a sequencing error may be responsible. Here the CDR3 DNA reads TGTGTCAGCGGTCCAGCGGGGGATGTCGGCAATGAGCAGTTCTTC. Translation: CVSGPAGDVGNEQFF. This chain connects TRBV5-6 to TRBJ2-1, with TRBD2 matching 8 bases. The CDR3 runs 15 residues. Germline V gene data show CDR1 as SGHDT and CDR2 as YYEEEE.

The chain couples TRBV5-1 to TRBJ1-2, with 7 positions matching TRBD1. The CDR3 spans 14 residues. Per germline, CDR1 SGHRS and CDR2 YFSETQ. The J segment lost 2 bases and the V segment lost 2 bases, leaving 3 bases of the junction unmatched. This chain's CDR3 is CASSFQGQNYGYTF. The CDR3 DNA reads as TGCGCCAGCAGCTTTCAGGGACAGAACTATGGCTACACCTTC.